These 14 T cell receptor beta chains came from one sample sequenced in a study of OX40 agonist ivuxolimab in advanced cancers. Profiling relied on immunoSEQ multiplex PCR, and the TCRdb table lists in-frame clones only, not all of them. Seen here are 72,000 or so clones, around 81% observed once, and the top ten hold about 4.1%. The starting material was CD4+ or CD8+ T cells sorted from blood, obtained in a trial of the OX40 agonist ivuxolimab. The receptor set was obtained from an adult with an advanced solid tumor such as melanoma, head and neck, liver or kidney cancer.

CDR3 in amino acids: CASSLASRAGEQYF. CDR3 nucleotides: TGTGCCAGCAGCTTAGCTTCCAGGGCGGGCGAGCAGTACTTC. The genes are TRBV7-8 and TRBJ2-7, with D perhaps being TRBD1 or TRBD2 (5 bases each). Germline V gene lookup returns CDR1 SGHVS and CDR2 FQNEAQ. Trimming left V 0 bases short and J 6 bases short, with 12 bases between. The CDR3 has 14 residues.

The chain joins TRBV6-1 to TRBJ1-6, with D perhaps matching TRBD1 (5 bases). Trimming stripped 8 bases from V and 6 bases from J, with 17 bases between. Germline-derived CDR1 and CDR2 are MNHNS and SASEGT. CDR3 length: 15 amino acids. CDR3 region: CASVLLRDGNSPLHF. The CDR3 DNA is TGTGCCAGCGTCCTACTCAGGGACGGTAATTCACCCCTCCACTTT.

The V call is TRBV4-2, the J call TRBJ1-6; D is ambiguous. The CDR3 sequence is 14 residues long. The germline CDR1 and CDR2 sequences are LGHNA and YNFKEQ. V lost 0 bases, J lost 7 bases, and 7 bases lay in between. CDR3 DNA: TGTGCCAGCAGCCAAGAAATATCGAATTCACCCCTCCACTTT. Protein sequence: CASSQEISNSPLHF.

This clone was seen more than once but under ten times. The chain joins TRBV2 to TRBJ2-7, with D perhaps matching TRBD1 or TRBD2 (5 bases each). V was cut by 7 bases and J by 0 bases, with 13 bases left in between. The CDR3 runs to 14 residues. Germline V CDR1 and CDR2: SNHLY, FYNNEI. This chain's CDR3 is CASIRAGSSYEQYF. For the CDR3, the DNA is TGTGCCAGCATTCGGGCAGGGAGCTCCTACGAGCAGTACTTC.

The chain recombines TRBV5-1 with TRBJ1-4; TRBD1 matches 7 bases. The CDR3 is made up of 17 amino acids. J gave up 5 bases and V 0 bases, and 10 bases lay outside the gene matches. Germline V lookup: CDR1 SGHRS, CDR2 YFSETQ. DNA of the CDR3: TGCGCCAGCAGCTTGGCCCTTTCGGCAGGGGGAAATGAAAAACTGTTTTTT. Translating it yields CASSLALSAGGNEKLFF. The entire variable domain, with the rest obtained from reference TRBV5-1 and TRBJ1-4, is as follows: KAGVTQTPRYLIKTRGQQVTLSCSPISGHRSVSWYQQTPGQGLQFLFEYFSETQRNKGNFPGRFSGRQFSNSRSEMNVSTLELGDSALYLCASSLALSAGGNEKLFFGSGTQLSVL.

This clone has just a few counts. The CDR3 nucleotides are TGTGCCAGCAGTTACGACAATTCACCCCTCCACTTT. As protein: CASSYDNSPLHF. The rearrangement links TRBV6-6 to TRBJ1-6; D remains ambiguous. Trimming removed 2 bases from V and 7 bases from J, with 3 bases in between. There are 12 residues in the CDR3. Germline V gene sequence: CDR1 MNHNY, CDR2 SVGAGI (reference sequence).

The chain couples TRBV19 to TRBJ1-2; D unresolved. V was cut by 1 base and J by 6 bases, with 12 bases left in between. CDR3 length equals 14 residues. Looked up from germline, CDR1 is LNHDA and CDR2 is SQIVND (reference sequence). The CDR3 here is CASSIGSGRNGYTF. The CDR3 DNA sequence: TGTGCCAGTAGTATAGGGTCAGGAAGAAATGGCTACACCTTC.

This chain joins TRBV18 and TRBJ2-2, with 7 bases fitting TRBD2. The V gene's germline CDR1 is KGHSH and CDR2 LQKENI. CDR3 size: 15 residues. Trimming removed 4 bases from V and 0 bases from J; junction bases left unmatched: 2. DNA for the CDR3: TGTGCCAGCTCACGGAGCGGGGCGAACACCGGGGAGCTGTTTTTT. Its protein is CASSRSGANTGELFF.

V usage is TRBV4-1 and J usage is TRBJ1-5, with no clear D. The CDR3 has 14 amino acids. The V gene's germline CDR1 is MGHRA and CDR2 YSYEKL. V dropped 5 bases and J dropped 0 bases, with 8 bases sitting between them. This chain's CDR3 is CASSGVYSNQPQHF. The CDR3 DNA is TGCGCCAGCAGCGGAGTGTATAGCAATCAGCCCCAGCATTTT.

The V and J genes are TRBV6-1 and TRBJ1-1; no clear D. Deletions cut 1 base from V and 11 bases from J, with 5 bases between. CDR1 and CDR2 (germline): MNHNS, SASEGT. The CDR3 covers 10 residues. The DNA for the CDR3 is TGTGCCAGCAGTGAAGGGTTGGCTTTCTTT. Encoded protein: CASSEGLAFF.

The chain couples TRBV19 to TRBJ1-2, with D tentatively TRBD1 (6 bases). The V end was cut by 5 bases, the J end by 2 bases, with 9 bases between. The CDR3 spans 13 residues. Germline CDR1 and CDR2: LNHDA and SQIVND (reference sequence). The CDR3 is CASSPGTNYGYTF. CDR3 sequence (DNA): TGTGCCAGTAGTCCCGGGACAAACTATGGCTACACCTTC.

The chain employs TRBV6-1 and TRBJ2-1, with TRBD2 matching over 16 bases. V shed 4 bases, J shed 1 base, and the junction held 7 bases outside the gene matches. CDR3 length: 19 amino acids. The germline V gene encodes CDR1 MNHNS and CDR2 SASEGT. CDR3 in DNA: TGTGCCAGCAGTGCCGGGACTAGCGGGGGGGCTGGGTCCTACAATGAGCAGTTCTTC. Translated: CASSAGTSGGAGSYNEQFF.

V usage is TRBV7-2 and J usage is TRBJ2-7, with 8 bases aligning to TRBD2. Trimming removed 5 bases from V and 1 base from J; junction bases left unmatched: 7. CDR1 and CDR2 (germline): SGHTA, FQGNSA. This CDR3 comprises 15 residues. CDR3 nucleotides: TGTGCCAGCAGCCTAACGGGGGGGATGTCCTACGAGCAGTACTTC. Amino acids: CASSLTGGMSYEQYF.

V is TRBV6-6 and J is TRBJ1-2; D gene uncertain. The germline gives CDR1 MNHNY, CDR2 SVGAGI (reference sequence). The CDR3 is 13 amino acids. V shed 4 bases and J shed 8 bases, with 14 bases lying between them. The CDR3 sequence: CASSSPGAEGYTF. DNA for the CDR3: TGTGCCAGCAGTTCCCCGGGAGCGGAAGGCTACACCTTC.